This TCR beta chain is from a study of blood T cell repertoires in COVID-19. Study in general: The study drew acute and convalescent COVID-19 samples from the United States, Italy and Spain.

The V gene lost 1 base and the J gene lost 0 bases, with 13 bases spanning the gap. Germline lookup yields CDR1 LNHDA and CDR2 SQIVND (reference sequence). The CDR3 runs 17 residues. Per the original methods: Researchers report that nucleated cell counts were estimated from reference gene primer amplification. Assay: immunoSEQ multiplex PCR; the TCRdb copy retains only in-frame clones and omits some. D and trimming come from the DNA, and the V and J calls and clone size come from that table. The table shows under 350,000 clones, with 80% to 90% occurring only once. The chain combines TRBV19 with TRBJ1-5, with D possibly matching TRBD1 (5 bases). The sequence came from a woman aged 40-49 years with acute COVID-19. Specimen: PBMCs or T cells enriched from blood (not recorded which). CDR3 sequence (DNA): TGTGCCAGTAGTATAGTAACAGGAGTCTATAGCAATCAGCCCCAGCATTTT. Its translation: CASSIVTGVYSNQPQHF.